A single sample gave rise to the 14 T cell receptor beta chains below, sequenced in a study of cytomegalovirus exposure and HLA in healthy donors. Amplification used 60 Vbeta primers and 13 Jbeta primers. Data came from immunoSEQ multiplex PCR; TCRdb stores just in-frame clones and leaves some out. The table shows some 190,000 clones, with 70% to 75% occurring only once. Sequenced sample: PBMCs. These receptors were obtained from a man younger than 40 in good health and CMV-seropositive.

The rearrangement joins TRBV19 to TRBJ2-5; 7 bases are a match to TRBD2. The CDR3 length is 14 residues. Per germline, CDR1 LNHDA and CDR2 SQIVND (reference sequence). J gave up 4 bases and V 4 bases, and 6 bases lay outside the gene matches. For the CDR3, the DNA is TGTGCCAGTAGTAGGGAGGGGTCAGGAGAGACCCAGTACTTC. Its translation: CASSREGSGETQYF.

The V and J genes are TRBV30 and TRBJ2-4; TRBD2 aligns across 8 bases. The V gene's germline CDR1 is GTSNPN and CDR2 SVGIG (reference sequence). This CDR3 spans 12 amino acids. Trimming at V came to 4 bases and at J to 9 bases, leaving 5 bases not matched to a gene. CDR3 sequence (DNA): TGTGCCTGGACAGTACGGGGGGGCATTCAGTACTTC. It specifies CAWTVRGGIQYF.

The rearrangement uses TRBV10-2 and TRBJ2-1, with TRBD2 matching over 11 bases. V gave up 5 bases and J gave up 7 bases; unmatched junction bases: 7. The CDR3 consists of 15 residues. Germline CDR1 reads WSHSY; CDR2 reads SAAADI. CDR3 amino acids: CASSRTSGSTNEQFF. The CDR3 coding sequence is TGCGCCAGCAGTCGAACTAGCGGGAGCACAAATGAGCAGTTCTTC.

The chain links TRBV6-5 to TRBJ1-5; D is ambiguous. CDR3 size: 11 residues. The V end was cut by 6 bases, the J end by 10 bases, with 10 bases between. Per germline, CDR1 MNHEY and CDR2 SVGAGI. The CDR3 reads CASRMRAPQHF. The CDR3, as DNA: TGTGCCAGCAGGATGAGAGCCCCCCAGCATTTT.

The J gene is TRBJ1-1, the V gene TRBV11-2; D unresolved. In germline, CDR1 is SGHAT, CDR2 FQNNGV. The CDR3 sequence is 12 residues long. V was pared by 7 bases and J by 0 bases, with 6 bases between. The CDR3 protein is CASKQLNTEAFF. CDR3 sequence (DNA): TGTGCCAGCAAACAGCTGAACACTGAAGCTTTCTTT.

V usage is TRBV28 and J usage is TRBJ2-2; tentatively, D is TRBD1 (6 bases). The CDR3 is 16 residues long. Germline V gene data show CDR1 as MDHEN and CDR2 as SYDVKM. The ends were cut back, 5 bases at V and 1 base at J, with 14 bases in the middle. The DNA for the CDR3 is TGTGCCAGCAGTCCCCAGACAGGATGGAACACCGGGGAGCTGTTTTTT. It encodes CASSPQTGWNTGELFF.

This chain uses TRBV11-2 with TRBJ1-1; D may be TRBD1 (5 bases). Trimming took off 2 bases at V and 11 bases at J, with 15 bases between the two ends. The CDR3 has 13 residues. CDR1 and CDR2 from the germline V gene are SGHAT and FQNNGV. The CDR3 coding sequence is TGTGCCAGCAGCTTACCAGGGAGGAATATGGCTTTCTTT. Translating it yields CASSLPGRNMAFF.

The chain combines TRBV7-9 with TRBJ1-2, with D maybe TRBD1 (5 bases). The CDR3 contains 13 residues. V was pared by 3 bases and J by 8 bases, with 13 bases between. Germline values: CDR1 SEHNR, CDR2 FQNEAQ (reference sequence). The chain's CDR3 is CASSLFLGRGYTF. DNA of the CDR3: TGTGCCAGCAGCTTGTTTCTGGGGCGAGGCTACACCTTC.

This clone turned up a few times. At one end, the junction sequence differs from germline, possibly due to a read error. This sequence joins TRBV7-9 and TRBJ2-1; D call uncertain. CDR1 is SEHNR and CDR2 is FQNEAQ in the germline V gene (reference sequence). This CDR3 is built from 14 residues. CDR3 region: CSSSLASTSDEQFF. CDR3 coding DNA: TGTTCCAGCAGCTTAGCCTCTACAAGCGATGAGCAGTTCTTC. The full variable domain, in which reference TRBV7-9 and TRBJ2-1 provide the parts outside the CDR3, is DTGVSQNPRHKITKRGQNVTFRCDPISEHNRLYWYRQTLGQGPEFLTYFQNEAQLEKSRLLSDRFSAERPKGSFSTLEIQRTEQGDSAMYLCSSSLASTSDEQFFGPGTRLTVL.

The V gene is TRBV13, the J gene TRBJ2-5, with D perhaps TRBD2 (6 bases). V was cut by 0 bases and J by 7 bases, with 9 bases left in between. Germline CDR1 is PRHDT and CDR2 is FYEKMQ (reference sequence). The CDR3 consists of 13 residues. Here the CDR3 reads CASSLGEGGTQYF. CDR3 nucleotide sequence: TGTGCCAGCAGCTTAGGGGAGGGAGGGACCCAGTACTTC.

In its sample, this clone was seen a few times. The rearrangement links TRBV29-1 to TRBJ2-7; the D gene is possibly TRBD1 (5 bases). V was pared by 3 bases and J by 6 bases, with 6 bases between. Per germline, CDR1 SQVTM and CDR2 ANQGSEA. The CDR3 is 10 amino acids. CDR3 region: CSVDQGEQYF. CDR3 bases: TGCAGCGTTGACCAGGGCGAGCAGTACTTC.

CDR3 nucleotide sequence: TGTGCCATCAGCGAAATAGCGGGTTGGAACACTGAAGCTTTCTTT. It translates to CAISEIAGWNTEAFF. This chain links TRBV10-3 with TRBJ1-1; D remains ambiguous. V was clipped by 6 bases and J by 1 base, with 15 bases between them. This CDR3 region has 15 residues. Per germline, CDR1 ENHRY and CDR2 SYGVKD.

The gene calls are TRBV19 and TRBJ2-1; TRBD2 aligns across 10 bases. Germline values: CDR1 LNHDA, CDR2 SQIVND (reference sequence). V was clipped by 3 bases and J by 0 bases; unmatched bases: 5. The CDR3 is 17 amino acids. The CDR3 DNA is TGTGCCAGTAGTATTAGCGGGGGGTCCTACTCCTACAATGAGCAGTTCTTC. It yields the protein CASSISGGSYSYNEQFF.

The chain combines TRBV19 with TRBJ2-4; TRBD2 might be the D (7 bases). The V gene lost 11 bases and the J gene lost 7 bases, with 21 bases spanning the gap. This CDR3 region has 14 residues. Germline CDR1 and CDR2: LNHDA and SQIVND (reference sequence). CDR3 DNA: TGTGCCTCCTTTGCTCCGGGGGGCCACAACATTCAGTACTTC. It specifies CASFAPGGHNIQYF.